The rows below give T cell receptor beta chains drawn from one sample of a study of blood T cell repertoires in COVID-19. Produced via immunoSEQ multiplex PCR; TCRdb's table is partial and in-frame only. The table lists about 54,000 clones, approximately 90% of them singletons. Sequenced: peripheral blood. The source of these receptors is a human donor in a cohort sampled during active COVID-19. CDR3s include the opening cysteine and the closing phenylalanine or tryptophan. The D gene is left open where the match is weak. Clone size is not always given. Where it is, it says once, few, many or a class for expanded clones.

CDR3 protein,CDR3 DNA,J gene,V gene,clone size,D gene
CASSQQGYYGYTF,TGTGCCAGCAGCCAACAGGGGTACTATGGCTACACCTTC,TRBJ1-2,TRBV7-9,-,TRBD1
CASSSEQDRVYGYTF,TGCGCCAGCAGCTCCGAACAGGACAGGGTCTATGGCTACACCTTC,TRBJ1-2,TRBV5-1,-,TRBD1
CASSLFRGTGYTF,TGTGCCAGCAGTTTATTCAGGGGGACGGGCTACACCTTC,TRBJ1-2,TRBV27,-,TRBD1
CASPPEGAHEQYF,TGTGCCAGCCCCCCCGAGGGGGCCCACGAGCAGTACTTC,TRBJ2-7,TRBV6-5,few,TRBD1
CASSLYGRAVGSYNEQFF,TGTGCCAGCAGCTTATATGGGAGGGCCGTAGGATCCTACAATGAGCAGTTCTTC,TRBJ2-1,TRBV7-9,-,TRBD2
CSPRADSPHYEQYF,TGCAGCCCACGGGCGGACAGCCCACACTACGAGCAGTACTTC,TRBJ2-7,TRBV29-1,-,-
CASGTTGTNSYEQYF,TGTGCCAGCGGAACTACCGGGACAAACTCCTACGAGCAGTACTTC,TRBJ2-7,TRBV28,-,-
CASSLGGNSNQPQHF,TGTGCCAGCAGCTTAGGCGGAAATAGCAATCAGCCCCAGCATTTT,TRBJ1-5,TRBV7-8,-,-
CASSLVQTSGGNEQFF,TGTGCCAGCAGCTTGGTCCAGACTAGCGGGGGAAATGAGCAGTTCTTC,TRBJ2-1,TRBV5-5,-,TRBD2
CASSESQGMTDTQYF,TGCGCCAGCAGTGAGTCGCAGGGGATGACAGATACGCAGTATTTT,TRBJ2-3,TRBV10-1,few,-
CASSEGQGSTDTQYF,TGTGCCAGCTCTGAGGGACAGGGCAGCACAGATACGCAGTATTTT,TRBJ2-3,TRBV18,-,TRBD1
CASSLTGGASQETQYF,TGCGCCAGCAGCTTGACAGGGGGCGCCTCCCAAGAGACCCAGTACTTC,TRBJ2-5,TRBV5-1,-,TRBD1
CATSSQARVSGYTF,TGTGCCACCAGCAGCCAGGCCCGAGTGAGCGGCTACACCTTC,TRBJ1-2,TRBV15,-,-
CASRDDRGSTEQYF,TGTGCCAGTCGCGACGACAGGGGGTCGACCGAGCAGTACTTC,TRBJ2-7,TRBV19,-,TRBD1
CASISQSNTEAFF,TGTGCCAGCATATCCCAGTCGAACACTGAAGCTTTCTTT,TRBJ1-1,TRBV2,-,-